The sequence of this T cell receptor (beta chain) was determined in a study of early T cells in non-severe SARS-CoV-2 infection. Across the study: The sequenced material was bulk RNA from unsorted whole blood, and its chains were unpaired. Study outcomes and limitations: Anti-spike CD8 responses were favored by VDJdb matching, which missed private and CD4 specificities.

In the library, individual cDNA molecules carried attached unique molecular identifiers. TCRdb analysed the 5' RACE reads with MiXCR anew, one entry per CDR3 protein. The sample carries 95,000 to 100,000 distinct CDR3 sequences, over 10% recorded once. This clonotype has just a few counts. Antigen: not known. With V trimmed by 4 bases and J by 1 base, 7 bases remained unmatched. There are 15 residues in the CDR3. Looked up from germline, CDR1 is MNHEY and CDR2 is SVGEGT. The specimen sequenced was whole blood. The chain couples TRBV6-2 or TRBV6-3 to TRBJ2-7; 7 nucleotides align to TRBD1. The receptor comes from an adult who was a healthcare worker with PCR-confirmed SARS-CoV-2 infection or an uninfected control (not recorded which). CDR3 amino acids: CASSFRQGTSYEQYF. The CDR3 DNA reads as TGTGCCAGCAGTTTCAGACAGGGAACTTCCTACGAGCAGTACTTC.